This passage covers 18 T cell receptor beta chains from one sample sequenced in a study of T-cell reconstitution after alpha-beta-depleted transplantation in children. Construction of the TCRbeta library involved unique molecular identifiers. Each CDR3 protein gets one entry after TCRdb re-called the PCR reads with MiXCR. The data hold around 600,000 distinct CDR3 sequences, with around 16% observed a single time. The sample was PBMCs from the stem cell graft donor, taken from the stem cell graft. Receptor source: a human donor who donated a stem cell graft to a child with acute myeloid leukemia.

This clonotype was picked up many times. V usage is TRBV7-2 and J usage is TRBJ1-4; D gene uncertain. V lost 2 bases and J 12 bases, leaving 16 bases between the germline ends. The CDR3 sequence is 14 residues long. Germline CDR1 SGHTA, CDR2 FQGNSA. The CDR3 protein is CASSLFSSARELFF. CDR3 coding DNA: TGTGCCAGCAGCTTATTTAGCTCAGCTAGGGAACTGTTTTTT.

This clonotype was observed a handful of times. The rearrangement joins TRBV7-2 to TRBJ1-3; TRBD1 is a possible D gene (5 bases). With 3 bases removed from V and 2 bases from J, the gap between germline ends came to 11 bases. Germline CDR1 and CDR2: SGHTA and FQGNSA. The CDR3 spans 15 residues. CDR3 nucleotides: TGTGCCAGCAGCTTCCTCCGGGACGCTGGAAACACCATATATTTT. It is translated as CASSFLRDAGNTIYF.

There are a few counts of this clonotype. The J gene is TRBJ2-2, the V gene TRBV30; 11 nucleotides line up with TRBD2. Germline V gene sequence: CDR1 GTSNPN, CDR2 SVGIG (reference sequence). This CDR3 has 15 amino acids. J was trimmed by 1 base and V by 4 bases; bases with no gene match: 2. The CDR3, as DNA: TGTGCCTGGAAGGGACTAGCGGTGAACACCGGGGAGCTGTTTTTT. Protein sequence: CAWKGLAVNTGELFF.

The J gene is TRBJ2-7, the V gene TRBV4-3, with TRBD2 matching over 11 bases. The trim removed 1 base at V and 9 bases at J, leaving 8 bases unmatched. Germline lookup yields CDR1 LGHNA and CDR2 YSLEER. This CDR3 is 15 amino acids long. As DNA, the CDR3 is TGCGCCAGCAGCCAAGGAGGTAGCGGGGGGGAGGCGCAGTACTTC. Translating it yields CASSQGGSGGEAQYF.

This clonotype has a handful of counts. V usage is TRBV6-2 or TRBV6-3 and J usage is TRBJ1-2; D gene ambiguous. V lost 2 bases and J lost 0, with 4 bases in between. The germline V gene encodes CDR1 MNHEY and CDR2 SVGEGT. The length of the CDR3 is 13 residues. CDR3 amino acids: CASSYRPNYGYTF. The CDR3 nucleotides read TGTGCCAGCAGTTACAGGCCTAACTATGGCTACACCTTC.

This clonotype was picked up many times. The gene calls are TRBV7-2 and TRBJ2-1; D remains ambiguous. This CDR3 has 14 amino acids. Germline V gene sequence: CDR1 SGHTA, CDR2 FQGNSA. V was clipped by 0 bases and J by 10 bases, with 13 bases between them. This CDR3 is CASSLAGWVIEQFF. CDR3 DNA: TGTGCCAGCAGCTTAGCGGGGTGGGTAATCGAGCAGTTCTTC.

This clonotype was seen ten or more times. The chain links TRBV7-7 to TRBJ2-3; D is ambiguous. Trimming pared 2 bases from V and 3 bases from J, leaving 12 bases between. The germline V gene has CDR1 SSHAT and CDR2 FNYEAQ (reference sequence). The CDR3 has 15 residues. CDR3 coding DNA: TGTGCCAGCAGCTTATCCCGTACCGGAACAGATACGCAGTATTTT. The encoded protein is CASSLSRTGTDTQYF.

The chain links TRBV7-2 to TRBJ2-7; a weak D match, TRBD2 (7 bases). With 0 bases removed from V and 3 bases from J, the gap between germline ends came to 18 bases. The CDR3 is 17 residues long. Germline lookup yields CDR1 SGHTA and CDR2 FQGNSA. Here the CDR3 DNA reads TGTGCCAGCAGCTTAGCGGATACGGGGGGCCTACTCTACGAGCAGTACTTC. This translates into CASSLADTGGLLYEQYF.

This clonotype has ten or more counts. The chain uses TRBV9 and TRBJ2-3; unclear D gene. Per germline, CDR1 SGDLS and CDR2 YYNGEE. V was cut by 0 bases and J by 6 bases, with 14 bases left in between. The CDR3 contains 15 residues. CDR3 region: CASSVADRGVDTQYF. The CDR3 nucleotides read TGTGCCAGCAGCGTAGCTGATCGTGGAGTCGATACGCAGTATTTT.

This rearrangement joins TRBV6-1 to TRBJ2-3; D possibly uses TRBD1 or TRBD2 (6 bases each). Germline-derived CDR1 and CDR2 are MNHNS and SASEGT. The V and J ends lost 4 bases and 4 bases respectively, with 12 bases between them. This CDR3 is 14 amino acids long. The CDR3 reads CASSVGGAPDTQYF. CDR3 coding DNA: TGTGCCAGCAGTGTGGGGGGCGCCCCAGATACGCAGTATTTT.

Comment on this clonotype: A much larger clone sits a single nucleotide away, making a read error possible. V gene TRBV9 combines with J gene TRBJ2-3; D not certain. Trimming left V 3 bases short and J 5 bases short, with 10 bases between. Germline V CDR1 and CDR2: SGDLS, YYNGEE. The CDR3 runs 13 residues. The CDR3 coding sequence is TGTGCCAGCAGCGAAACCGTCGAAGATACGCAGTATTTT. It specifies CASSETVEDTQYF.

The rearrangement joins TRBV18 to TRBJ2-3; no definite D call. Germline assignment: CDR1 KGHSH and CDR2 LQKENI. CDR3 length: 15 residues. The V end was cut by 2 bases, the J end by 4 bases, with 13 bases between. For the CDR3, the DNA is TGTGCCAGCTCACCAAGGTTGGCGTCAGCAGATACGCAGTATTTT. It yields the protein CASSPRLASADTQYF.

CDR3 in DNA: TGTGCCACAGGGACAGGGAACGGCATTCAGTACTTC. Encoded protein: CATGTGNGIQYF. V and J are TRBV10-3 and TRBJ2-4, with TRBD1 matching over 9 bases. This CDR3 is 12 amino acids long. Trimming took 10 bases from V and 9 from J; bases not matched to a gene: 7. CDR1 is ENHRY, CDR2 SYGVKD, per germline.

This clonotype appeared many times. The chain recombines TRBV5-1 with TRBJ2-7; 7 bases map to TRBD1. CDR1 is SGHRS and CDR2 is YFSETQ in the germline V gene. This CDR3 spans 15 amino acids. J was trimmed by 5 bases and V by 3 bases; bases with no gene match: 11. The CDR3, as DNA: TGCGCCAGCAGCTGGAACGACAGGGCGTCCGACGAGCAGTACTTC. Residues: CASSWNDRASDEQYF.

This chain connects TRBV27 to TRBJ2-2, with D perhaps TRBD1 or TRBD2 (5 bases each). The length of the CDR3 is 16 residues. The germline V gene has CDR1 MNHEY and CDR2 SMNVEV (reference sequence). V dropped 4 bases and J dropped 3 bases, with 15 bases sitting between them. The chain's CDR3 is CASSSRDGGYTGELFF. In DNA, the CDR3 is TGTGCCAGCAGTTCCAGGGACGGAGGATACACCGGGGAGCTGTTTTTT.

The table lists this clonotype with many counts. The chain combines TRBV12-3 or TRBV12-4 with TRBJ2-2, with a tentative D call TRBD1 (6 bases). The V and J ends lost 5 bases and 2 bases respectively, with 12 bases between them. This CDR3 has 15 amino acids. Here the CDR3 DNA reads TGTGCCAGCAGTCTCAGGACAGTAAACACCGGGGAGCTGTTTTTT. Residues: CASSLRTVNTGELFF.

This clonotype was found many times. V and J are TRBV5-5 and TRBJ2-2, with 8 positions matching TRBD2. The CDR3 consists of 15 residues. J was trimmed by 3 bases and V by 4 bases; bases with no gene match: 5. The germline V gene encodes CDR1 SGHKS and CDR2 YYEKEE (reference sequence). CDR3 nucleotide sequence: TGTGCCAGCAGCCCCTTTAGCGGGGACACCGGGGAGCTGTTTTTT. This codes for CASSPFSGDTGELFF.

The rearrangement uses TRBV6-2 or TRBV6-3 and TRBJ1-1, with TRBD1 as a possible D gene (6 bases). CDR3 length: 15 amino acids. The germline V gene has CDR1 MNHEY and CDR2 SVGEGT. V gave up 5 bases and J gave up 1 base, with 14 bases separating them. The CDR3 bases are TGTGCCAGCAGTCTCACCAGGGGTGCGAACACTGAAGCTTTCTTT. Its protein product is CASSLTRGANTEAFF.